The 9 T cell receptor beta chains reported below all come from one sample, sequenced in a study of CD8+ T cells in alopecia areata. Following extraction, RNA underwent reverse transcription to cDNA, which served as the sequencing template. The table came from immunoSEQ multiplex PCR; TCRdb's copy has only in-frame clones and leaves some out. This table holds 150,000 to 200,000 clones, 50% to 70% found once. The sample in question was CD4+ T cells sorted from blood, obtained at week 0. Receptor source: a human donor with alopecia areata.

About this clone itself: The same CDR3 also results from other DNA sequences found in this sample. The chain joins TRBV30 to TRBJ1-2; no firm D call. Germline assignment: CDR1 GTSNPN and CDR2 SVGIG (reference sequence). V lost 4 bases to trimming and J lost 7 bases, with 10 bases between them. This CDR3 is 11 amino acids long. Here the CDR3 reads CAWTGGVGYTF. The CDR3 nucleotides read TGTGCCTGGACAGGAGGAGTTGGCTACACCTTC.

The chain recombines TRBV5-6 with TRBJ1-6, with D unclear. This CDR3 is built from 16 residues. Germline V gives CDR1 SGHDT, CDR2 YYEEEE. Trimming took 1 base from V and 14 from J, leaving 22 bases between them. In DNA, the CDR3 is TGTGCCAGCAGCTTGTCGGGAACAGATGGGTTTTCCGCCCTCCACTTT. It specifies CASSLSGTDGFSALHF.

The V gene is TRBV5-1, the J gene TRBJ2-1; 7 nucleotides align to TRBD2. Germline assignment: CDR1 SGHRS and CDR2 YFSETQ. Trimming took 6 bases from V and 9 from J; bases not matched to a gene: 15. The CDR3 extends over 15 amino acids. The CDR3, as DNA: TGCGCCAGCACCCAACACCGGGACTACGTATCTGAGCAGTTCTTC. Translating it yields CASTQHRDYVSEQFF. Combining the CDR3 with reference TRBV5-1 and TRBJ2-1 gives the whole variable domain KAGVTQTPRYLIKTRGQQVTLSCSPISGHRSVSWYQQTPGQGLQFLFEYFSETQRNKGNFPGRFSGRQFSNSRSEMNVSTLELGDSALYLCASTQHRDYVSEQFFGPGTRLTVL.

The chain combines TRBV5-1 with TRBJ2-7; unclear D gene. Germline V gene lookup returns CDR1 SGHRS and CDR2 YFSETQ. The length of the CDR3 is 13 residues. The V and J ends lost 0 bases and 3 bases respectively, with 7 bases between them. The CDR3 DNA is TGCGCCAGCAGCTTGGCACAGTACTACGAGCAGTACTTC. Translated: CASSLAQYYEQYF.

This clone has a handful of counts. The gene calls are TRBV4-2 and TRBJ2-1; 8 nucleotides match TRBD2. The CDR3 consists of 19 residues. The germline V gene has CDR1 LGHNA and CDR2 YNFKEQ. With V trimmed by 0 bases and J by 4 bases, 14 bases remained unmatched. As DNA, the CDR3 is TGTGCCAGCAGCCAAGATTTTGGGGGCGCGGGGGGTCCTTACAATGAGCAGTTCTTC. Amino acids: CASSQDFGGAGGPYNEQFF.

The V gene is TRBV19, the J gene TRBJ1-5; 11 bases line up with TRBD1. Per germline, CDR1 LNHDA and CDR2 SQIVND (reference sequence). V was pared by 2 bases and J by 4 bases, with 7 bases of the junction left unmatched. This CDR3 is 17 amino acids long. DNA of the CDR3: TGTGCCAGTAGTATACTCTCGGGGGACAGGGGGAATCAGCCCCAGCATTTT. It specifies CASSILSGDRGNQPQHF.

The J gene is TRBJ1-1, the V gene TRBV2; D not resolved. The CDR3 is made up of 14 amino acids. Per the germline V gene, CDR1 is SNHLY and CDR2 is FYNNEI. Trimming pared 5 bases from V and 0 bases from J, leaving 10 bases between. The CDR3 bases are TGTGCCAGCAGTCGAATGGCGATGAACACTGAAGCTTTCTTT. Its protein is CASSRMAMNTEAFF.

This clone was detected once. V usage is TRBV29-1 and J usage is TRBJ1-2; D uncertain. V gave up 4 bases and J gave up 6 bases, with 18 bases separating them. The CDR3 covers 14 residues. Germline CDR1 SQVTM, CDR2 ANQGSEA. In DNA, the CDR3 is TGCAGCGTTGGTGATTTGGAGGGATCGAATGGCTACACCTTC. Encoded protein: CSVGDLEGSNGYTF.

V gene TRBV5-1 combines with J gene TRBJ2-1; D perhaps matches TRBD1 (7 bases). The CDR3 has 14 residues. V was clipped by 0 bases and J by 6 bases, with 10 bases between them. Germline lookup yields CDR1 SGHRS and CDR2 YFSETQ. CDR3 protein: CASSLGQGGNEQFF. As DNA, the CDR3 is TGCGCCAGCAGCTTGGGGCAGGGGGGCAATGAGCAGTTCTTC.